This TCR beta chain comes out of a study of identical twins. CDR1 MNHEY and CDR2 SVGAGI come from the germline V gene. The V and J ends lost 2 bases and 0 bases respectively, with 17 bases between them. The CDR3 is made up of 18 amino acids. TCRdb independently ran MiXCR on the 5' RACE reads; one entry per CDR3 protein. The sample has around 1.7 million distinct CDR3 sequences; 25% to 35% are singletons. The TCR was taken from a newborn girl in good health. This chain connects TRBV6-5 to TRBJ2-4; D may be TRBD1 (5 bases). The sequenced material came from cord blood. In DNA form, the CDR3 reads TGTGCCAGCAGTTACAGGGCAGGGAAAAGTCTAGCCAAAAACATTCAGTACTTC. Translating gives CASSYRAGKSLAKNIQYF.